This TCR beta chain was sequenced in a study of lung T cells in sarcoidosis with Löfgren's syndrome. Study-level points and caveats: Sarcoidosis antigen recognition was only suggested, antigen unidentified.

This clonotype was detected many times. Its specificity is unknown. TCRdb re-analysed the reads in MiXCR, keeping a single row per CDR3 protein. This table holds roughly 63,000 distinct CDR3 sequences, 21% found once. The sequence derives from a human donor with sarcoidosis (Löfgren's syndrome or another form), or a control subject (not recorded which). Sequencing used CD4+ T cells from PBMCs.

CDR3 region: CASSLNLGSTDTQYF. In DNA, the CDR3 is TGTGCCAGCAGTTTAAATCTGGGGAGCACAGATACGCAGTATTTT. This chain connects TRBV28 to TRBJ2-3; D is uncertain. Trimming took 2 bases from V and 0 from J, leaving 9 bases between them. The CDR3 covers 15 residues. In germline, CDR1 is MDHEN, CDR2 SYDVKM.